This T cell receptor beta chain is from a study of cytomegalovirus exposure and HLA in healthy donors. Study results and limitations: Cytomegalovirus status was reportedly diagnosed by the classifier with high specificity and sensitivity.

The study ran its PCR with 60 Vbeta and 13 Jbeta primers. The data were produced by immunoSEQ multiplex PCR, yet TCRdb's version contains in-frame clones alone and is incomplete. In total, the table holds 160,000 or so clones. Concerning this clone: The antigen remains unidentified.

The CDR3 extends over 13 amino acids. Trimming cost V 4 bases and J 6 bases, with 13 bases left between them. Germline V lookup: CDR1 LNHDA, CDR2 SQIVND (reference sequence). Sequencing used PBMCs. The chain employs TRBV19 and TRBJ2-7; D is unresolved. This receptor was taken from a man aged 30 to 39 in good health and CMV-seronegative. CDR3 sequence: CASSTGLAVEQYF. CDR3 DNA sequence: TGTGCCAGTAGTACCGGGTTGGCCGTCGAGCAGTACTTC.